These 32 T cell receptor beta chains came from one sample sequenced in a study of shared clonotypes between healthy human individuals. Libraries were prepared by immunoSEQ multiplex PCR; TCRdb keeps only in-frame clonotypes and omits some of them. The sample has roughly 2,300,000 clones, 92% seen once. Source material: naive CD4+ T cells from PBMCs. Sample subset: CD45RA+ positively selected. These receptors originate from a young man in good health. Some clones in this sample may be carry-over from other donors' samples.

The genes are TRBV29-1 and TRBJ1-2; weak D call: TRBD1 (6 bases). Germline CDR1 and CDR2: SQVTM and ANQGSEA. This CDR3 is 12 amino acids long. Deletions cut 0 bases from V and 8 bases from J, with 10 bases between. CDR3 protein: CSVEDAGDGYTF. The CDR3, as DNA: TGCAGCGTTGAAGATGCAGGGGACGGCTACACCTTC.

The chain is built from TRBV7-3 and TRBJ1-1; D not certain. This CDR3 comprises 15 residues. V was pared by 0 bases and J by 4 bases, with 12 bases between. Germline CDR1 and CDR2: SGHTA and FQGTGA. Here the CDR3 DNA reads TGTGCCAGCAGCTTAACGGGTCAGGTCTTCACTGAAGCTTTCTTT. This translates into CASSLTGQVFTEAFF.

As concerns this clone: This sample includes further DNA sequences coding for the same CDR3. The gene calls are TRBV5-1 and TRBJ2-5; D possibly corresponds to TRBD2 (5 bases). Per germline, CDR1 SGHRS and CDR2 YFSETQ. This CDR3 comprises 14 residues. V was cut by 0 bases and J by 3 bases, with 9 bases left in between. DNA for the CDR3: TGCGCCAGCAGCTTGGTTTCCGGGGAAGAGACCCAGTACTTC. Translated, it gives CASSLVSGEETQYF.

V usage is TRBV28 and J usage is TRBJ1-1, with D tentatively TRBD1 (5 bases). CDR1 and CDR2 from the germline V gene are MDHEN and SYDVKM. There are 12 residues in the CDR3. With 4 bases removed from V and 8 bases from J, the gap between germline ends came to 11 bases. The CDR3, as DNA: TGTGCCAGCAGTTCCTCGGGGGAAGAAGCTTTCTTT. Its protein product is CASSSSGEEAFF.

The chain couples TRBV10-3 to TRBJ2-3; D is possibly TRBD1 or TRBD2 (5 bases each). Trimming removed 2 bases from V and 2 bases from J, with 17 bases in between. CDR1 is ENHRY, CDR2 SYGVKD, per germline. The CDR3 has 17 amino acids. The CDR3 DNA reads TGTGCCATCAGTGAGGTGGGGTGGCGAGGGGCCACAGATACGCAGTATTTT. It codes for CAISEVGWRGATDTQYF.

This chain uses TRBV6-4 with TRBJ2-3; 10 bases fit TRBD2. The trim removed 7 bases at V and 4 bases at J, leaving 2 bases unmatched. The CDR3 is 13 residues long. CDR1 is MRHNA and CDR2 is SNTAGT in the germline V gene. CDR3 region: CASKTSGSDTQYF. The CDR3 region has the DNA TGTGCCAGCAAGACTAGCGGGTCAGATACGCAGTATTTT.

This chain connects TRBV19 to TRBJ2-2, with TRBD1 matching over 9 bases. Germline loops: CDR1 LNHDA, CDR2 SQIVND (reference sequence). The trim removed 4 bases at V and 6 bases at J, leaving 6 bases unmatched. This CDR3 spans 15 amino acids. The CDR3 DNA follows: TGTGCCAGTAGTACCTTAGGACAGGGGTCCGGGGAGCTGTTTTTT. This codes for CASSTLGQGSGELFF.

The sample holds a few counts of this clone. The V gene is TRBV2, the J gene TRBJ1-4; D is possibly TRBD1 (6 bases). The CDR3 runs to 13 residues. Trimming removed 5 bases from V and 12 bases from J, with 16 bases in between. Germline V gene lookup returns CDR1 SNHLY and CDR2 FYNNEI. As DNA, the CDR3 is TGTGCCAGCAGTCCTGCAGCAAGGGGGGAACTGTTTTTT. Translation gives CASSPAARGELFF.

V is TRBV28 and J is TRBJ1-5; D is unresolved. This CDR3 has 13 residues. V shed 3 bases and J shed 7 bases, with 10 bases lying between them. The germline gives CDR1 MDHEN, CDR2 SYDVKM. This chain's CDR3 is CASSFPSTQPQHF. CDR3 bases: TGTGCCAGCAGTTTTCCGAGCACACAGCCCCAGCATTTT.

V and J are TRBV11-2 and TRBJ2-7, with a possible D match to TRBD1 (6 bases). Per the germline V gene, CDR1 is SGHAT and CDR2 is FQNNGV. The V and J ends lost 2 bases and 4 bases respectively, with 15 bases between them. The CDR3 length is 15 residues. The CDR3: CASSLSGRGSYEQYF. CDR3 coding DNA: TGTGCCAGCAGCTTATCGGGCAGGGGATCGTACGAGCAGTACTTC.

Note on this clone: One junction end disagrees with the germline gene, perhaps due to a read error. The chain uses TRBV28 and TRBJ1-2, with D unclear. Germline CDR1 reads MDHEN; CDR2 reads SYDVKM. There are 11 residues in the CDR3. The CDR3 region has the DNA TGTGCCAGCAGTTCGGGCAGCTCGGCCCTATTC. Protein product: CASSSGSSALF.

As regards this clone: The same CDR3 arises from other DNA sequences in this sample as well. This chain's CDR3 is CASSSPGEKLFF. The CDR3 nucleotides are TGTGCCAGCAGTTCGCCGGGTGAAAAACTGTTTTTT. This chain uses TRBV28 with TRBJ1-4; D remains ambiguous. The CDR3 has 12 amino acids. V was shortened by 4 bases and J by 7 bases, with 7 bases between the two germline ends. Germline V CDR1 and CDR2: MDHEN, SYDVKM.

The chain joins TRBV4-3 to TRBJ2-7, with D tentatively TRBD1 (5 bases). The CDR3 is 16 amino acids. Germline V gene data show CDR1 as LGHNA and CDR2 as YSLEER. Trimming took off 0 bases at V and 7 bases at J, with 19 bases between the two ends. The CDR3: CASSQDHRQAAREQYF. DNA of the CDR3: TGCGCCAGCAGCCAAGATCACAGGCAGGCCGCGAGGGAGCAGTACTTC.

DNA of the CDR3: TGTGCCTGGAGTACGATGGCGGTAAACACCGGGGAGCTGTTTTTT. It translates to CAWSTMAVNTGELFF. The chain employs TRBV30 and TRBJ2-2; D unresolved. Germline V CDR1 and CDR2: GTSNPN, SVGIG (reference sequence). V lost 2 bases to trimming and J lost 2 bases, with 12 bases between them. CDR3 length equals 15 residues.

The chain uses TRBV4-3 and TRBJ2-1; no clear D. Trimming pared 1 base from V and 5 bases from J, leaving 12 bases between. CDR1 is LGHNA, CDR2 YSLEER, per germline. The CDR3 totals 15 residues. CDR3 loop: CASSQGMVGNNEQFF. CDR3 nucleotide sequence: TGCGCCAGCAGCCAAGGGATGGTGGGAAACAATGAGCAGTTCTTC.

The chain joins TRBV5-6 to TRBJ1-1; maybe TRBD1 (5 bases). CDR3 size: 13 residues. Germline CDR1 reads SGHDT; CDR2 reads YYEEEE. Trimming left V 0 bases short and J 4 bases short, with 7 bases between. The CDR3 region is CASSLGGTTEAFF. The DNA of the CDR3 is TGTGCCAGCAGCTTGGGGGGGACCACTGAAGCTTTCTTT.

The chain has TRBV11-2 and TRBJ2-3; 14 positions agree with TRBD2. The CDR3 has 18 residues. Unmatched junction bases numbered 13, after V lost 5 bases and J lost 6 bases. CDR1 and CDR2 (germline): SGHAT, FQNNGV. The CDR3 DNA reads as TGTGCCAGCAGCCTCAACGCCGGACTAGCGGGAGGATCGGATACGCAGTATTTT. This encodes CASSLNAGLAGGSDTQYF.

The chain has TRBV19 and TRBJ2-7; D remains ambiguous. Trimming removed 1 base from V and 0 bases from J, with 10 bases in between. CDR3 length: 15 residues. The germline CDR1 and CDR2 sequences are LNHDA and SQIVND (reference sequence). Here the CDR3 DNA reads TGTGCCAGTAGTATAGCCCGGGCATCCTCCTACGAGCAGTACTTC. It is translated as CASSIARASSYEQYF. Full variable domain (missing parts from reference TRBV19 and TRBJ2-7): DGGITQSPKYLFRKEGQNVTLSCEQNLNHDAMYWYRQDPGQGLRLIYYSQIVNDFQKGDIAEGYSVSREKKESFPLTVTSAQKNPTAFYLCASSIARASSYEQYFGPGTRLTVT.

V gene TRBV11-2 combines with J gene TRBJ2-4; D is tentatively TRBD1 or TRBD2 (6 bases each). V shed 5 bases and J shed 0 bases, with 17 bases lying between them. The CDR3 covers 17 residues. Germline assignment: CDR1 SGHAT and CDR2 FQNNGV. CDR3 sequence: CASSGLERGLAKNIQYF. CDR3 bases: TGTGCCAGCAGCGGACTCGAACGGGGGCTAGCCAAAAACATTCAGTACTTC.

V gene TRBV2 combines with J gene TRBJ2-6; possible D gene TRBD2, 6 bases. The CDR3 spans 14 residues. The germline CDR1 and CDR2 sequences are SNHLY and FYNNEI. Deletions cut 8 bases from V and 0 bases from J, with 8 bases between. The CDR3 DNA is TGTGCCAGCCTCGGGGGCTCTGGGGCCAACGTCCTGACTTTC. Translated: CASLGGSGANVLTF. Filled out from reference TRBV2 and TRBJ2-6, the complete variable domain reads EPEVTQTPSHQVTQMGQEVILRCVPISNHLYFYWYRQILGQKVEFLVSFYNNEISEKSEIFDDQFSVERPDGSNFTLKIRSTKLEDSAMYFCASLGGSGANVLTFGAGSRLTVL.

The chain carries TRBV29-1 and TRBJ2-1; D gene ambiguous. V lost 7 bases and J lost 0, with 7 bases in between. Per germline, CDR1 SQVTM and CDR2 ANQGSEA. The CDR3 totals 12 residues. The CDR3 coding sequence is TGCAGCGCCCGGGTCTCCTACAATGAGCAGTTCTTC. Amino acid sequence: CSARVSYNEQFF.

CDR3 bases: TGTGCCAGCAGCCTTTATAGGGGGGGGGCAGATACGCAGTATTTT. This sequence encodes CASSLYRGGADTQYF. The chain combines TRBV28 with TRBJ2-3; D possibly corresponds to TRBD2 (7 bases). Germline V gives CDR1 MDHEN, CDR2 SYDVKM. The CDR3 has 15 amino acids. The ends were cut back, 6 bases at V and 4 bases at J, with 17 bases in the middle.

This clone was detected only once. V gene TRBV5-4 combines with J gene TRBJ2-6; no clear D. CDR3 length: 15 residues. V lost 0 bases and J 0 bases, leaving 4 bases between the germline ends. Germline loops: CDR1 SGHNT, CDR2 YYREEE (reference sequence). CDR3 loop: CASSLGRSGANVLTF. The CDR3 DNA sequence: TGTGCCAGCAGCTTGGGCCGCTCTGGGGCCAACGTCCTGACTTTC.

V gene TRBV27 combines with J gene TRBJ1-3; perhaps TRBD1 as D (5 bases). This CDR3 comprises 19 residues. With 6 bases removed from V and 4 bases from J, the gap between germline ends came to 28 bases. Germline V gene sequence: CDR1 MNHEY, CDR2 SMNVEV (reference sequence). Here the CDR3 reads CASSRWASRDAINGNTIYF. As DNA, the CDR3 is TGTGCCAGCAGCCGTTGGGCATCCCGGGACGCCATCAACGGAAACACCATATATTTT.

The chain links TRBV7-3 to TRBJ2-6; D not certain. The V gene lost 5 bases and the J gene lost 0 bases, with 11 bases spanning the gap. The CDR3 spans 16 residues. Germline V gene sequence: CDR1 SGHTA, CDR2 FQGTGA. The CDR3 DNA is TGTGCCAGCAGCCATTGGGCCGGCTCTGGGGCCAACGTCCTGACTTTC. It specifies CASSHWAGSGANVLTF.

The rearrangement links TRBV5-1 to TRBJ2-2, with TRBD1 identical over 9 bases. The CDR3 runs 17 residues. CDR1 SGHRS and CDR2 YFSETQ come from the germline V gene. Trimming removed 2 bases from V and 6 bases from J; junction bases left unmatched: 11. The CDR3 region is CASSFPLGQGSSGELFF. CDR3 coding DNA: TGCGCCAGCAGCTTTCCCCTGGGACAGGGTTCGTCCGGGGAGCTGTTTTTT.

This clone was observed a few times. This same CDR3 is encoded by further DNA sequences in the sample. V usage is TRBV29-1 and J usage is TRBJ1-1; no definite D call. CDR1 is SQVTM and CDR2 is ANQGSEA in the germline V gene. Trimming took 3 bases from V and 2 from J, leaving 7 bases between them. CDR3 length: 12 residues. Here the CDR3 reads CSVEGRNTEAFF. The CDR3 nucleotides read TGCAGCGTTGAGGGCAGAAACACTGAAGCTTTCTTT.

This chain connects TRBV5-4 to TRBJ2-1, with 8 bases aligning to TRBD2. J gave up 0 bases and V 4 bases, and 9 bases lay outside the gene matches. The length of the CDR3 is 17 residues. Germline CDR1 SGHNT, CDR2 YYREEE (reference sequence). CDR3 loop: CASSRPERGSSYNEQFF. The CDR3 DNA sequence: TGTGCCAGCAGCCGACCGGAGCGGGGGAGCTCCTACAATGAGCAGTTCTTC.

This chain connects TRBV6-5 to TRBJ2-1; 7 positions agree with TRBD2. V gave up 0 bases and J gave up 6 bases; unmatched junction bases: 8. This CDR3 has 16 amino acids. Per the germline V gene, CDR1 is MNHEY and CDR2 is SVGAGI. CDR3 DNA sequence: TGTGCCAGCAGTTACTCTGGCGGGAGACGGATCAATGAGCAGTTCTTC. Its translation: CASSYSGGRRINEQFF.

This rearrangement joins TRBV5-4 to TRBJ2-3, with 8 bases lining up with TRBD2. Germline CDR1 and CDR2: SGHNT and YYREEE (reference sequence). The CDR3 is made up of 15 amino acids. Trimming removed 7 bases from V and 0 bases from J; junction bases left unmatched: 7. The DNA of the CDR3 is TGTGCCAGCGCCCCCGGCGGGGGGAGCACAGATACGCAGTATTTT. Its translation is CASAPGGGSTDTQYF.

This chain connects TRBV4-1 to TRBJ2-7, with 7 positions matching TRBD1. With V trimmed by 0 bases and J by 3 bases, 2 bases remained unmatched. This CDR3 has 14 residues. CDR1 is MGHRA, CDR2 YSYEKL, per germline. The CDR3 DNA sequence: TGCGCCAGCAGCCAAGAGCAGGGGGTCTACGAGCAGTACTTC. Amino acid sequence: CASSQEQGVYEQYF.

The chain employs TRBV5-8 and TRBJ2-2, with D possibly TRBD2 on 6 matching bases. This CDR3 is built from 18 residues. Germline CDR1 SGHTS, CDR2 YDEGEE. V lost 1 base, J lost 0 bases, and 16 bases lay in between. CDR3 in DNA: TGTGCCAGCAGCTTGCTTTATGGGGAGGCCCCGAACACCGGGGAGCTGTTTTTT. Protein sequence: CASSLLYGEAPNTGELFF.